Following are 16 T cell receptor beta chains from one sample sequenced in a study of shared clonotypes between healthy human individuals (TCRdb year 2020). Library preparation used the immunoSEQ multiplex PCR assay. TCRdb stores this immuneACCESS table with in-frame sequences only. Part of the clones is absent; in the studies checked, under half of the shortfall reflects unresolved V genes, and no reason is known for the rest. The sample table records more than 1.2 million clones; about 98.5% of these occur just once. The top ten constitute 0.3% to 0.45% of the sample. The sample comprised naive CD4+ T cells sorted from blood. The cell subset or site label of this sample denotes: CD45RA+ positively selected. These receptors were obtained from a man aged 25 to 40 in good health.

Notes on this clone: Other DNA sequences within the sample encode an identical CDR3. The V gene is TRBV7-9, the J gene TRBJ1-5; D is unclear. The CDR3 has 12 residues. CDR1 SEHNR and CDR2 FQNEAQ come from the germline V gene (reference sequence). V was shortened by 3 bases and J by 4 bases, with 4 bases between the two germline ends. In DNA, the CDR3 is TGTGCCAGCAGCTTTCCTAATCAGCCCCAGCATTTT. It specifies CASSFPNQPQHF.

The chain has TRBV28 and TRBJ1-2, with 9 bases fitting TRBD1. The V gene's germline CDR1 is MDHEN and CDR2 SYDVKM. The ends lost 4 bases at V and 7 bases at J; junction bases unmatched: 10. This CDR3 is 15 amino acids long. CDR3 loop: CASSSPPGTGFGYTF. CDR3 bases: TGTGCCAGCAGTTCCCCTCCCGGGACAGGGTTTGGCTACACCTTC.

This clone came up once. The CDR3 loop reads CASRGVAGELFF. The CDR3 bases are TGTGCCAGCAGGGGAGTCGCCGGGGAGCTGTTTTTT. The chain is built from TRBV6-5 and TRBJ2-2; tentatively, D is TRBD2 (5 bases). Germline V lookup: CDR1 MNHEY, CDR2 SVGAGI. The CDR3 has 12 amino acids. V was shortened by 6 bases and J by 6 bases, with 8 bases between the two germline ends.

The chain uses TRBV7-2 and TRBJ1-1; 8 bases are shared with TRBD1. Germline CDR1 SGHTA, CDR2 FQGNSA. This CDR3 has 14 residues. Germline trimming cut 5 bases from V and 5 bases from J; bases unmatched to any gene: 7. CDR3 region: CASSAGGAVTEAFF. Here the CDR3 DNA reads TGTGCCAGCAGCGCAGGGGGCGCAGTAACTGAAGCTTTCTTT.

This sequence joins TRBV9 and TRBJ2-7; TRBD2 is a possible D gene (6 bases). Germline loops: CDR1 SGDLS, CDR2 YYNGEE. V shed 0 bases and J shed 6 bases, with 13 bases lying between them. CDR3 length equals 14 residues. Here the CDR3 DNA reads TGTGCCAGCAGCGTAGTAGGGGAGGTTGGCGAGCAGTACTTC. It codes for CASSVVGEVGEQYF.

CDR3 DNA: TGCGCCAGCAGCTTGGGGGGTGACTCGGTCGAGCAGTACTTC. Amino acids: CASSLGGDSVEQYF. The chain has TRBV5-1 and TRBJ2-7, with D hard to call. CDR1 and CDR2 (germline): SGHRS, YFSETQ. This CDR3 has 14 amino acids. V lost 0 bases and J lost 6, with 13 bases in between.

V and J are TRBV29-1 and TRBJ1-5, with a weak D call TRBD1 (6 bases). This CDR3 contains 13 residues. Germline V lookup: CDR1 SQVTM, CDR2 ANQGSEA. V lost 6 bases to trimming and J lost 6 bases, with 15 bases between them. CDR3 protein: CSVIQGSGQPQHF. CDR3 in DNA: TGCAGCGTCATACAGGGATCCGGTCAGCCCCAGCATTTT.

The chain carries TRBV9 and TRBJ1-2, with D unclear. This CDR3 comprises 15 residues. Trimming removed 3 bases at V and 7 bases at J, with 19 bases between. The germline V gene has CDR1 SGDLS and CDR2 YYNGEE. CDR3 nucleotides: TGTGCCAGCAGCGCATACCGGACTGAAATGGGTGGCTACACCTTC. It codes for CASSAYRTEMGGYTF.

This clone was seen once. V is TRBV2 and J is TRBJ2-5, with D possibly called TRBD1 or TRBD2 (5 bases each). Germline CDR1 is SNHLY and CDR2 is FYNNEI. The CDR3 runs to 14 residues. Trimming shortened V by 4 bases and J by 0 bases, and 9 bases separated the two germline ends. Here the CDR3 reads CASSVGTYQETQYF. The CDR3 DNA follows: TGTGCCAGCAGTGTAGGGACGTACCAAGAGACCCAGTACTTC.

The chain employs TRBV11-2 and TRBJ2-7; 7 positions match TRBD1. The CDR3 runs 16 residues. After removal of 3 bases from V and 3 bases from J, the junction contained 11 bases not matched to a gene. The germline V gene encodes CDR1 SGHAT and CDR2 FQNNGV. CDR3 sequence: CASSLGDRARGYEQYF. The CDR3 DNA is TGTGCCAGCAGCTTGGGTGACAGGGCGAGGGGCTACGAGCAGTACTTC. Together with reference TRBV11-2 and TRBJ2-7, the CDR3 gives the full variable domain: EAGVAQSPRYKIIEKRQSVAFWCNPISGHATLYWYQQILGQGPKLLIQFQNNGVVDDSQLPKDRFSAERLKGVDSTLKIQPAKLEDSAVYLCASSLGDRARGYEQYFGPGTRLTVT.

With respect to this clone: This sample also contains other DNA sequences that code for the same CDR3. V and J are TRBV5-1 and TRBJ2-7; weak D call: TRBD1 (5 bases). Trimming stripped 0 bases from V and 2 bases from J, with 12 bases between. Germline CDR1 reads SGHRS; CDR2 reads YFSETQ. This CDR3 is built from 15 residues. As DNA, the CDR3 is TGCGCCAGCAGCTTGGAGTCAGGGTCGCCCTACGAGCAGTACTTC. Amino acid sequence: CASSLESGSPYEQYF.

The genes are TRBV4-3 and TRBJ2-3; 11 bases are a match to TRBD2. The CDR3 is 20 amino acids. CDR1 LGHNA and CDR2 YSLEER come from the germline V gene. V dropped 5 bases and J dropped 2; count of bases not matched to a gene: 18. In DNA, the CDR3 is TGCGCCAGCAGCTATCATCTAGGAACCGGGACTAGCGGAGCCACAGATACGCAGTATTTT. Its protein product is CASSYHLGTGTSGATDTQYF.

The chain links TRBV7-6 to TRBJ2-4; 8 bases match TRBD2. Germline V CDR1 and CDR2: SGHVS, FNYEAQ. Unmatched junction bases numbered 11, after V lost 2 bases and J lost 2 bases. This CDR3 has 18 amino acids. The CDR3 reads CASSLMEASGRTKNIQYF. CDR3 nucleotide sequence: TGTGCCAGCAGCTTAATGGAGGCTAGCGGGCGGACCAAAAACATTCAGTACTTC.

This chain uses TRBV7-8 with TRBJ2-3; maybe TRBD2 (5 bases). V was pared by 5 bases and J by 13 bases, with 19 bases between. This CDR3 has 13 amino acids. CDR1 is SGHVS and CDR2 is FQNEAQ in the germline V gene. Written as DNA, the CDR3 is TGTGCCAGCAGCAGCGGCCCGGGGTTCAACGAGTATTTT. Its protein is CASSSGPGFNEYF.

The chain uses TRBV2 and TRBJ2-7; D not resolved. Germline V gives CDR1 SNHLY, CDR2 FYNNEI. This CDR3 region has 15 residues. V lost 7 bases to trimming and J lost 2 bases, with 18 bases between them. Here the CDR3 DNA reads TGTGCCAGCACCCCAACTCCCAGGAAAACCTACGAGCAGTACTTC. It encodes CASTPTPRKTYEQYF.

The chain joins TRBV7-6 to TRBJ2-3; 8 bases match TRBD2. The germline gives CDR1 SGHVS, CDR2 FNYEAQ. Unmatched junction bases numbered 6, after V lost 5 bases and J lost 8 bases. The CDR3 loop spans 13 amino acids. For the CDR3, the DNA is TGTGCCAGCAGCCCTGGACTAGCTGTTACGCAGTATTTT. Its protein is CASSPGLAVTQYF. Looking up the rest from reference TRBV7-6 and TRBJ2-3 gives the full variable domain: GAGVSQSPRYKVTKRGQDVALRCDPISGHVSLYWYRQALGQGPEFLTYFNYEAQQDKSGLPNDRFSAERPEGSISTLTIQRTEQRDSAMYRCASSPGLAVTQYFGPGTRLTVL.